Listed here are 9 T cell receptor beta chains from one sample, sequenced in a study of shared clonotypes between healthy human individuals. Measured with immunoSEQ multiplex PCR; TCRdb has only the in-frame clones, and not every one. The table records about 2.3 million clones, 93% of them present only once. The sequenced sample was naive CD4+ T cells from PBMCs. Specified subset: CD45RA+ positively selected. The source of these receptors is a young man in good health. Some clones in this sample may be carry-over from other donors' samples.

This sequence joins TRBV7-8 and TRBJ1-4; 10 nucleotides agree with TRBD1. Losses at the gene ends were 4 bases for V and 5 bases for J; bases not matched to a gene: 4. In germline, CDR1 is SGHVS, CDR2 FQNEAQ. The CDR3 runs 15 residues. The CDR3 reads CASSSPGQGNEKLFF. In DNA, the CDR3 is TGTGCCAGCAGCTCTCCGGGACAGGGGAATGAAAAACTGTTTTTT. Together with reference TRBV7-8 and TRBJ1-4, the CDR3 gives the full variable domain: GAGVSQSPRYKVAKRGQDVALRCDPISGHVSLFWYQQALGQGPEFLTYFQNEAQLDKSGLPSDRFFAERPEGSVSTLKIQRTQQEDSAVYLCASSSPGQGNEKLFFGSGTQLSVL.

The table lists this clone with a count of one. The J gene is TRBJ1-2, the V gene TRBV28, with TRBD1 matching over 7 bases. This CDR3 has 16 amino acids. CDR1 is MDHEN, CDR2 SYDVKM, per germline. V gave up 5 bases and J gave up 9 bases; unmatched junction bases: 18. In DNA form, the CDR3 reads TGTGCCAGCAGTGATTTTACCGGGACAGACTTCGGGAGCTACACCTTC. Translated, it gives CASSDFTGTDFGSYTF.

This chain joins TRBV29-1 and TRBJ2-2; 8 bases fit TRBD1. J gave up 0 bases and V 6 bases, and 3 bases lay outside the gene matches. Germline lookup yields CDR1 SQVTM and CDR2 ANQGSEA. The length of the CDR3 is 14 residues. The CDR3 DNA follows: TGCAGCGTCCCGACAGGGGCGAACACCGGGGAGCTGTTTTTT. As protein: CSVPTGANTGELFF.

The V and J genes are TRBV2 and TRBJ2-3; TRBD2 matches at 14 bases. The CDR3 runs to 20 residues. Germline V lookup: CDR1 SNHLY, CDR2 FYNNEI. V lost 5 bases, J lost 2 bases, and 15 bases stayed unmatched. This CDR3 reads CASSFYTTSGRALPTDTQYF. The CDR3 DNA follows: TGTGCCAGCAGTTTCTACACGACTAGCGGGAGGGCCCTTCCCACAGATACGCAGTATTTT.

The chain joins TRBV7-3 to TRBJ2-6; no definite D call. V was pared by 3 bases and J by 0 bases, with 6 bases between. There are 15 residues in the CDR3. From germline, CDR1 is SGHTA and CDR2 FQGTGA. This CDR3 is CASSFRSSGANVLTF. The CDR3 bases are TGTGCCAGCAGCTTTAGAAGCTCTGGGGCCAACGTCCTGACTTTC.

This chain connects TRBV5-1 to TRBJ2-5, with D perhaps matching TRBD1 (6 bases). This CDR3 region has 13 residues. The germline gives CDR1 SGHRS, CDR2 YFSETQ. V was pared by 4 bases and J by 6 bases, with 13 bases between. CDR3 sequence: CASSTGQRQTQYF. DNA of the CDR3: TGCGCCAGCAGCACAGGACAGAGACAGACCCAGTACTTC.

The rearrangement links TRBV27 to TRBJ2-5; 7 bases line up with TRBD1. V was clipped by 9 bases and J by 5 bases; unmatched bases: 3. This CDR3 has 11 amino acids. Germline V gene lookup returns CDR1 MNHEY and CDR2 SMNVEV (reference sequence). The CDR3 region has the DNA TGTGCCAGGGAGGACAGGGAGACCCAGTACTTC. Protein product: CAREDRETQYF.

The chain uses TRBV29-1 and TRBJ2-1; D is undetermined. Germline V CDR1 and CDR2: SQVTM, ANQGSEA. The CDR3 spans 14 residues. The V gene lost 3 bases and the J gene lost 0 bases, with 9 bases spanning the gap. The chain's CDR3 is CSVEQLSSYNEQFF. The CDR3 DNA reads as TGCAGCGTTGAGCAGCTGAGCTCCTACAATGAGCAGTTCTTC.

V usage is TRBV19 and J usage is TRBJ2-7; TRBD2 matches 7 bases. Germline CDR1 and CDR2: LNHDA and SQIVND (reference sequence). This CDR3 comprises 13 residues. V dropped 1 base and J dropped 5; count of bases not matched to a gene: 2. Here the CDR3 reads CASSIAAGNEQYF. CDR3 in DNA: TGTGCCAGTAGTATAGCAGCGGGGAACGAGCAGTACTTC.